This T cell receptor (beta chain) derives from a study of T cell responses to AZD1222 COVID-19 vaccine (dated by TCRdb to the early 2020s). Some background on the complete study: AZD1222 recipients given second doses at about 4 weeks or at about 12 weeks were pooled, since spike-specific TCR depth and breadth were not found to differ between the two schedules. A total of about 240 trial participants underwent TCR sequencing, of whom 200 to 220 received two doses of AZD1222 and approximately 25 received two doses of the MenACWY control vaccine. Enrollment into the trials was organized by age into subgroups of 18-55, 56-69 and 70-plus years, and those subgroups contained roughly 150, 30 and 60 TCR-sequenced participants, respectively.

Concerning this clone itself: It has no known antigen specificity. No clone much larger than this one lies a single base away; base qualities are absent.

The CDR3 regions of human TCRbeta chains were subjected to immunosequencing. Under the source paper's analysis protocol: TCRs in the repertoires were matched against a reference library of SARS-CoV-2-specific TCRs that had been generated with the MIRA antigen-specificity platform. Breadth was defined as the fraction of unique TCRs that were SARS-CoV-2-associated. Depth was defined as the fraction of total T cells that were SARS-CoV-2-associated. Each spike-specific TCR was assigned to its reactive spike region and to a CD4 or CD8 class using the MIRA data. Log10-transformed breadth and depth values were compared by one-way ANOVA with Sidak's multiple comparisons tests. Here the immuneACCESS table is served through TCRdb, limited to in-frame sequences with V and J called. Missing clones are a known gap in these copies; in checked studies unresolved V genes cover under half, and the rest lacks a known reason. The DNA gave D and trimming, while V, J and clone size come from that table. Present in this sample are approximately 100,000 clones, roughly 90% of which were seen just once. About 1.2% of the sample goes to the ten largest clones.

The sample's time point label, in plain terms: baseline before first vaccination. The vaccinee samples were drawn from two UK trials, COV001 and COV002, one of which was a single-blind randomized controlled phase 2/3 trial testing AZD1222 (ChAdOx1 nCoV-19) in healthy adults. For TCRbeta chain sequencing, PBMC samples from trial participants were taken at day 0 and at day 28 after the second dose. V is pared back by 0 bases and J by 4 bases, with 12 bases lying between the germline termini. For CDR1 and CDR2, the germline V gene lists MGHRA and YSYEKL. The CDR3 covers 15 residues, taking in both the cysteine and the phenylalanine. The kept DNA is CDR3 alone, 45 bases in frame from the first base. Overall results and qualifications from the work: The 56-69-year group was small, and its depth increase did not reach significance, likely because of low power. Because no day 14 peak-response samples were available, repertoires were characterized only after the peak T cell response. Vaccine-associated CD4 TCRs spanned the whole spike protein, with dominant responses in regions 160-218 and 743-854. After two AZD1222 doses, both the breadth and the depth of spike-specific TCRs were significantly higher than at day 0 and than in MenACWY recipients. Conclusions about previously exposed vaccinees were limited because only a handful of AZD1222 recipients were SARS-CoV-2 seropositive at baseline. Reportedly, close to half of the unique spike-specific TCRs recognized epitopes lying outside the regions that are mutated in the B.1.351 and B.1.1.7 variants. Participants were mostly white British and included more females than males, and it was suggested by the authors that clonal diversity may have been underestimated.

The specimen comprised peripheral blood, sampled on day 0 of AZD1222 vaccination. This TCR derives from an adult in good health. The rearrangement joined TRBV4-1 to TRBJ1-2; the D region possibly corresponds to TRBD1 (6 bases align). The CDR3 sequence is CASSQDIGQSYGYTF. The DNA sequence follows: TGCGCCAGCAGCCAAGATATTGGACAGTCCTATGGCTACACCTTC.